The rows below give T cell receptor beta chains drawn from one sample of a study of T cell responses to AZD1222 COVID-19 vaccine. Libraries were prepared by immunoSEQ multiplex PCR; TCRdb keeps only in-frame clonotypes and omits some of them. The repertoire includes under 200,000 clones, over 85% of them detected once, and 3.5% to 4% sits in the top ten. Sequencing used peripheral blood, obtained 28 days after the second dose of the MenACWY control vaccine. The receptors were gathered from an adult who received the MenACWY meningococcal vaccine as a control. Each CDR3 is given with its conserved first and last residue. The order of the fields is clone size, D gene, J gene, V gene, CDR3 DNA, CDR3 protein. A D gene is named only where the DNA matches it firmly. Size is stated for part of the rows, as once, few or many counts, or as a class when the clone is expanded.

>NA|TRBD1|TRBJ2-1|TRBV10-3
TGTGCCATCAGGGGGACAGCACACCCCTACAATGAGCAGTTCTTC
CAIRGTAHPYNEQFF
>NA|TRBD1|TRBJ1-6|TRBV7-6
TGTGCCAGCAGCTTAGCCGGACAGGGGAGTTCACCCCTCCACTTT
CASSLAGQGSSPLHF
>NA|NA|TRBJ2-3|TRBV27
TGTGCCAGCAGTGCCCTTGCAGATACGCAGTATTTT
CASSALADTQYF
>NA|TRBD1|TRBJ1-6|TRBV7-8
TGTGCCAGCAGCTCCTCGCGGCCAACAGGGGCGAATTCACCCCTCCACTTT
CASSSSRPTGANSPLHF
>NA|TRBD1|TRBJ1-1|TRBV5-1
TGCGCCAGCAGCCGGGGACAGGGGGCATCAGGGAACACTGAAGCTTTCTTT
CASSRGQGASGNTEAFF
>NA|NA|TRBJ2-7|TRBV24-1
TGTGCCACCAGTGAACGGGGGATTCACGAGCAGTACTTC
CATSERGIHEQYF
>NA|NA|TRBJ2-7|TRBV5-8
TGTGCCAGCAGCCAAGAAAGGGCCCACTCTTACGAGCAGTACTTC
CASSQERAHSYEQYF
>NA|TRBD1|TRBJ1-4|TRBV18
TGTGCCAGCTCACGTATGACAGGGTCCCCAACTAATGAAAAACTGTTTTTT
CASSRMTGSPTNEKLFF
>NA|NA|TRBJ1-5|TRBV5-1
TGCGCCAGCAGCCCATCGGGGGGGGCAGGGCAGCCCCAGCATTTT
CASSPSGGAGQPQHF
>once|TRBD1|TRBJ2-3|TRBV9
TGTGCCAGCAGCGCTCCAGGGGGCGCCCCAGATACGCAGTATTTT
CASSAPGGAPDTQYF
>NA|NA|TRBJ2-4|TRBV5-1
TGCGCCAGCAGCTTGGTGGGGGGGCTGGCCAAAAACATTCAGTACTTC
CASSLVGGLAKNIQYF
>NA|TRBD1|TRBJ1-4|TRBV2
TGTGCCAGCAGATTAAGGACAGGGCGGACTAATGAAAAACTGTTTTTT
CASRLRTGRTNEKLFF
>NA|NA|TRBJ2-1|TRBV4-2
TGTGCCAGCAGCCAAGGGCCCGGGAGCCACAATGAGCAGTTCTTC
CASSQGPGSHNEQFF
>NA|TRBD1|TRBJ1-4|TRBV2
TGTGCCAGCAGTTATGGGACAGGCCGTGTAGGGAATAATGAAAAACTGTTTTTT
CASSYGTGRVGNNEKLFF
>once|TRBD2|TRBJ2-5|TRBV7-2
TGTGCCAGCAGCTTAGGACTAGCGGGAGGTCAAGAGACCCAGTACTTC
CASSLGLAGGQETQYF
>few|NA|TRBJ2-3|TRBV4-3
TGCGCCAGCAGCCAAGATCGGGGGGCCAGGGGAGCAGATACGCAGTATTTT
CASSQDRGARGADTQYF
>NA|TRBD1|TRBJ2-3|TRBV7-8
TGTGCCAGCAGCTCGGACAGGGGAACGACAGATACGCAGTATTTT
CASSSDRGTTDTQYF
>NA|NA|TRBJ2-7|TRBV27
TGTGCCAGCAGTTCTCCTGGGGTTGAGGGGCAGTACTTC
CASSSPGVEGQYF
>NA|TRBD1|TRBJ2-1|TRBV7-3
TGTGCCAGCAGCCCTACAGGGGGAGCCTACAATGAGCAGTTCTTC
CASSPTGGAYNEQFF
>NA|NA|TRBJ1-1|TRBV4-1
TGCGCCAGCAGCCCCTATGGGCAGAACACTGAAGCTTTCTTT
CASSPYGQNTEAFF
>NA|NA|TRBJ2-4|TRBV30
TGTGCCTGGAGACCCGGGGCTTTGGCCAAAAACATTCAGTACTTC
CAWRPGALAKNIQYF
>NA|NA|TRBJ1-2|TRBV19
TGTGCCAGTAGTGGCGCGCTGAGGAGGGAAGGAGGCTACACCTTC
CASSGALRREGGYTF
>NA|NA|TRBJ2-6|TRBV7-3
TGTGCCAGCAGCTTAAGCCACAGAATCTCTGGGGCCAACGTCCTGACTTTC
CASSLSHRISGANVLTF
>NA|NA|TRBJ1-5|TRBV11-2
TGTGCCAGCAGCTTAGAAAGTAATCAGCCCCAGCATTTT
CASSLESNQPQHF
>NA|NA|TRBJ1-1|TRBV9
TGTGCCAGCAGCGTAGGGAACCCATGGAACACTGAAGCTTTCTTT
CASSVGNPWNTEAFF
>NA|NA|TRBJ1-1|TRBV6-5
TGTGCCAGCAGTTACACACAGATGAACACTGAAGCTTTCTTT
CASSYTQMNTEAFF
>NA|TRBD2|TRBJ2-2|TRBV2
TGTGCCAGCTGGGGGGGAAACACCGGGGAGCTGTTTTTT
CASWGGNTGELFF